These 28 T cell receptor beta chains originate from one sample sequenced in a study of shared clonotypes between healthy human individuals (dated by TCRdb to about 2020). The method was the immunoSEQ multiplex PCR assay. Not all clones reach the TCRdb copy of this immuneACCESS table, which keeps in-frame sequences only. Checked studies attribute under half of the gap to unresolved V genes and leave the rest unexplained. The sample table shows over 2 million clones, and 85% to 95% are seen once. Of the sample, 0.37% falls within the top ten clones. Source material: naive CD4+ T cells from PBMCs. The cell subset or site label corresponds to: CD45RA+ positively selected. Receptors were obtained from a man between 18 and 29 years old in good health. Some clones in this sample may be carry-over from other donors' samples.

The chain recombines TRBV4-1 with TRBJ2-1; 12 bases line up with TRBD2. Germline V CDR1 and CDR2: MGHRA, YSYEKL. V was pared by 1 base and J by 9 bases, with 10 bases of the junction left unmatched. The CDR3 loop spans 17 amino acids. CDR3 DNA sequence: TGCGCCAGCAGCCAAGTAGTCTGGACTAGCGGGATTGGTGAGCAGTTCTTC. Translation: CASSQVVWTSGIGEQFF.

The chain carries TRBV4-1 and TRBJ2-5, with 10 bases aligning to TRBD2. This CDR3 has 16 amino acids. V trimming: 0 bases; J trimming: 5 bases; junction bases outside the gene matches: 6. Germline assignment: CDR1 MGHRA and CDR2 YSYEKL. The CDR3 nucleotides read TGCGCCAGCAGCCAAGAATCGGGAGCGGGAGGGGAGACCCAGTACTTC. It is translated as CASSQESGAGGETQYF.

The chain uses TRBV28 and TRBJ2-3; tentative D call: TRBD2 (5 bases). This CDR3 is built from 15 residues. Trimming cost V 5 bases and J 6 bases, with 18 bases left between them. Looked up from germline, CDR1 is MDHEN and CDR2 is SYDVKM. The CDR3 protein is CASSLASGIRDTQYF. Written as DNA, the CDR3 is TGTGCCAGCAGTCTGGCCTCCGGGATCCGGGATACGCAGTATTTT.

CDR3 bases: TGTGCCAGCAACCCCGGGACAGGGGCCAATCAGCCCCAGCATTTT. Translated: CASNPGTGANQPQHF. V usage is TRBV7-9 and J usage is TRBJ1-5, with 10 bases identical to TRBD1. CDR1 is SEHNR and CDR2 is FQNEAQ in the germline V gene (reference sequence). Unmatched junction bases numbered 6, after V lost 7 bases and J lost 3 bases. The CDR3 runs 15 residues.

In nucleotides, the CDR3 is TGCAGTTCGACGGGAGCAGATACGCAGTATTTT. Amino acid sequence: CSSTGADTQYF. This chain joins TRBV20-1 and TRBJ2-3; perhaps TRBD2 as D (6 bases). The V end was cut by 8 bases, the J end by 4 bases, with 10 bases between. Germline CDR1 and CDR2: DFQATT and SNEGSKA (reference sequence). This CDR3 has 11 amino acids.

Only one count was recorded for this clone. This rearrangement joins TRBV5-4 to TRBJ2-3; D might be TRBD1 or TRBD2, each matching 5 bases. This CDR3 spans 15 amino acids. Germline V gives CDR1 SGHNT, CDR2 YYREEE (reference sequence). The V gene lost 7 bases and the J gene lost 0 bases, with 15 bases spanning the gap. The CDR3 protein is CASRDPEGSTDTQYF. The CDR3 nucleotides are TGTGCCAGCCGGGACCCCGAGGGTAGCACAGATACGCAGTATTTT.

The chain combines TRBV7-9 with TRBJ1-1, with D hard to call. The germline V and J ends were trimmed by 5 bases and 1 base, with 11 bases remaining between them. Germline V gene lookup returns CDR1 SEHNR and CDR2 FQNEAQ (reference sequence). CDR3 size: 14 residues. The CDR3 spells CASSLGVGNTEAFF. CDR3 DNA sequence: TGTGCCAGCAGCCTCGGAGTGGGGAACACTGAAGCTTTCTTT.

The chain is built from TRBV28 and TRBJ1-1; 7 bases align to TRBD1. The CDR3 consists of 19 residues. CDR1 MDHEN and CDR2 SYDVKM come from the germline V gene. V was clipped by 3 bases and J by 0 bases; unmatched bases: 16. In DNA, the CDR3 is TGTGCCAGCAGTTTTATAACTTTTCGGACAGGCCTTCTGAACACTGAAGCTTTCTTT. Residues: CASSFITFRTGLLNTEAFF. Complete variable domain (other parts from reference TRBV28 and TRBJ1-1): DVKVTQSSRYLVKRTGEKVFLECVQDMDHENMFWYRQDPGLGLRLIYFSYDVKMKEKGDIPEGYSVSREKKERFSLILESASTNQTSMYLCASSFITFRTGLLNTEAFFGQGTRLTVV.

The chain carries TRBV12-5 and TRBJ2-1, with TRBD1 matching over 7 bases. V shed 1 base, J shed 3 bases, and the junction held 3 bases outside the gene matches. The CDR3 loop spans 15 amino acids. The germline CDR1 and CDR2 sequences are LGHNT and FRNRAP. CDR3 sequence: CASGLGQGIYNEQFF. The CDR3 coding sequence is TGTGCTAGTGGTTTGGGACAGGGAATCTACAATGAGCAGTTCTTC.

This clone came up a few times. V gene TRBV19 combines with J gene TRBJ2-1; D may be TRBD1 (5 bases). The CDR3 length is 14 residues. The V end was cut by 3 bases, the J end by 5 bases, with 11 bases between. Per the germline V gene, CDR1 is LNHDA and CDR2 is SQIVND (reference sequence). The CDR3: CASSIRQGNNEQFF. DNA for the CDR3: TGTGCCAGTAGTATTCGGCAGGGAAACAATGAGCAGTTCTTC.

The J gene is TRBJ2-3, the V gene TRBV7-2; TRBD2 matches 8 bases. This CDR3 contains 19 residues. Germline loops: CDR1 SGHTA, CDR2 FQGNSA. The V gene end was trimmed by 2 bases and the J gene end by 1 base; junction bases not matched to a gene: 14. The CDR3 spells CASSLIDSGTYRRTDTQYF. The CDR3 DNA follows: TGTGCCAGCAGCTTAATTGATAGCGGGACCTATCGACGCACAGATACGCAGTATTTT.

The chain is built from TRBV12-5 and TRBJ1-1; 9 nucleotides align to TRBD1. Germline CDR1 and CDR2: LGHNT and FRNRAP. The CDR3 loop spans 16 amino acids. V was clipped by 1 base and J by 4 bases; unmatched bases: 7. CDR3 protein: CASGLGSTGGGTEAFF. The DNA of the CDR3 is TGTGCTAGTGGTTTGGGATCGACAGGGGGGGGCACTGAAGCTTTCTTT.

The rearrangement joins TRBV2 to TRBJ1-3; 8 nucleotides agree with TRBD1. Losses at the gene ends were 4 bases for V and 2 bases for J; bases not matched to a gene: 4. CDR1 is SNHLY and CDR2 is FYNNEI in the germline V gene. The CDR3 runs to 15 residues. For the CDR3, the DNA is TGTGCCAGCAGTGCTCAGGGGGCCCCTGGAAACACCATATATTTT. This encodes CASSAQGAPGNTIYF. The full variable domain, in which reference TRBV2 and TRBJ1-3 provide the parts outside the CDR3, is EPEVTQTPSHQVTQMGQEVILRCVPISNHLYFYWYRQILGQKVEFLVSFYNNEISEKSEIFDDQFSVERPDGSNFTLKIRSTKLEDSAMYFCASSAQGAPGNTIYFGEGSWLTVV.

This chain uses TRBV7-8 with TRBJ2-6; tentatively, D is TRBD1 (6 bases). V lost 1 base to trimming and J lost 9 bases, with 16 bases between them. This CDR3 has 16 residues. The germline gives CDR1 SGHVS, CDR2 FQNEAQ. The CDR3 DNA is TGTGCCAGCAGCTTAGGGGGGCGGACAGCGAGCAACGTCCTGACTTTC. Translation gives CASSLGGRTASNVLTF.

V gene TRBV6-1 combines with J gene TRBJ2-3; D not certain. Looked up from germline, CDR1 is MNHNS and CDR2 is SASEGT. V gave up 6 bases and J gave up 3 bases, with 13 bases separating them. The CDR3 is 14 amino acids. The DNA for the CDR3 is TGTGCCAGCAGACTACTGATCTCTACAGATACGCAGTATTTT. It yields the protein CASRLLISTDTQYF.

This chain connects TRBV29-1 to TRBJ1-1; D is ambiguous. The CDR3 is 12 residues long. Germline-derived CDR1 and CDR2 are SQVTM and ANQGSEA. The germline V and J ends were trimmed by 5 bases and 1 base, with 8 bases remaining between them. DNA for the CDR3: TGCAGCGTTCGAAAATCGAACACTGAAGCTTTCTTT. Protein product: CSVRKSNTEAFF.

V is TRBV5-1 and J is TRBJ2-5, with 10 bases matching TRBD2. Losses at the gene ends were 4 bases for V and 0 bases for J; bases not matched to a gene: 9. Per germline, CDR1 SGHRS and CDR2 YFSETQ. The CDR3 is 17 residues long. Here the CDR3 reads CASSPFLAGDDQETQYF. The CDR3, as DNA: TGCGCCAGCAGCCCCTTCCTAGCGGGAGACGACCAAGAGACCCAGTACTTC.

The rearrangement uses TRBV2 and TRBJ1-1; possible D gene TRBD1, 5 bases. V was shortened by 3 bases and J by 1 base, with 9 bases between the two germline ends. The germline V gene has CDR1 SNHLY and CDR2 FYNNEI. CDR3 length: 14 residues. CDR3 loop: CASSEGLSNTEAFF. CDR3 nucleotides: TGTGCCAGCAGTGAGGGGCTCTCGAACACTGAAGCTTTCTTT.

The chain employs TRBV12-5 and TRBJ2-7; possibly TRBD1 or TRBD2 for D (5 bases each). Germline CDR1 LGHNT, CDR2 FRNRAP. V gave up 7 bases and J gave up 7 bases, with 8 bases separating them. The CDR3 runs 10 residues. The CDR3 region has the DNA TGTGCTAGTGTGGGGGAGGAGCAGTACTTC. It is translated as CASVGEEQYF. The full variable domain, rest sourced from reference TRBV12-5 and TRBJ2-7, is DARVTQTPRHKVTEMGQEVTMRCQPILGHNTVFWYRQTMMQGLELLAYFRNRAPLDDSGMPKDRFSAEMPDATLATLKIQPSEPRDSAVYFCASVGEEQYFGPGTRLTVT.

The chain recombines TRBV9 with TRBJ1-1; a weak D match, TRBD1 (5 bases). The CDR3 runs to 13 residues. Germline values: CDR1 SGDLS, CDR2 YYNGEE. V was clipped by 0 bases and J by 11 bases, with 14 bases between them. The CDR3 loop is CASSVGGVGSAFF. The DNA for the CDR3 is TGTGCCAGCAGCGTAGGAGGGGTGGGGAGTGCTTTCTTT.

The V and J genes are TRBV9 and TRBJ1-3; no reliable D call. Trimming cost V 0 bases and J 2 bases, with 9 bases left between them. This CDR3 is 15 amino acids long. From germline, CDR1 is SGDLS and CDR2 YYNGEE. CDR3 nucleotides: TGTGCCAGCAGCGTAGGGTTGGGTCCTGGAAACACCATATATTTT. Amino acid sequence: CASSVGLGPGNTIYF.

Note on this clone: The sample contains more than one DNA sequence encoding this CDR3. The chain is built from TRBV18 and TRBJ2-7, with 9 bases identical to TRBD1. The trim removed 3 bases at V and 3 bases at J, leaving 6 bases unmatched. CDR1 and CDR2 from the germline V gene are KGHSH and LQKENI. The CDR3 spans 15 residues. Written as DNA, the CDR3 is TGTGCCAGCTCACCCCGGGACAGGGTGGGCTACGAGCAGTACTTC. It specifies CASSPRDRVGYEQYF.

The chain carries TRBV28 and TRBJ2-2; a weak D match, TRBD1 (6 bases). This CDR3 comprises 15 residues. Per the germline V gene, CDR1 is MDHEN and CDR2 is SYDVKM. Trimming shortened V by 6 bases and J by 4 bases, and 15 bases separated the two germline ends. CDR3 in amino acids: CASSSNRELTGELFF. Here the CDR3 DNA reads TGTGCCAGCAGCTCCAACAGGGAACTCACCGGGGAGCTGTTTTTT.

The chain couples TRBV7-9 to TRBJ2-1; D is tentatively TRBD1 or TRBD2 (6 bases each). In germline, CDR1 is SEHNR, CDR2 FQNEAQ (reference sequence). Deletions cut 5 bases from V and 15 bases from J, with 17 bases between. The CDR3 covers 12 residues. The CDR3 DNA sequence: TGTGCCAGCAGCCCGCACGAGGGGGGACGGTTCTTC. Translated: CASSPHEGGRFF.

This chain uses TRBV12-5 with TRBJ2-1; no clear D. The V end lost 3 bases, the J end lost 4 bases, and 13 bases lay between the germline ends. Germline V gene data show CDR1 as LGHNT and CDR2 as FRNRAP. The CDR3 is 15 amino acids. CDR3 amino acids: CASGLRVGLYNEQFF. CDR3 coding DNA: TGTGCTAGTGGTTTACGGGTGGGCTTGTACAATGAGCAGTTCTTC.

V gene TRBV7-2 combines with J gene TRBJ2-1; D gene ambiguous. The V end was cut by 5 bases, the J end by 0 bases, with 20 bases between. The CDR3 is 18 residues long. Germline assignment: CDR1 SGHTA and CDR2 FQGNSA. The CDR3 coding sequence is TGTGCCAGCAGCCACCCCTCGAGCGAGCCGAGCTCCTACAATGAGCAGTTCTTC. As protein: CASSHPSSEPSSYNEQFF.

This chain connects TRBV7-3 to TRBJ2-3, with TRBD2 identical over 9 bases. The V gene's germline CDR1 is SGHTA and CDR2 FQGTGA. V shed 0 bases and J 5 bases; nucleotides not matched to a gene: 6. CDR3 length: 16 amino acids. In DNA, the CDR3 is TGTGCCAGCAGCTTAACAGGCGGGAGGGCCGGAGATACGCAGTATTTT. It encodes CASSLTGGRAGDTQYF.

The chain has TRBV28 and TRBJ2-1, with TRBD2 matching 9 bases. Germline CDR1 is MDHEN and CDR2 is SYDVKM. There are 15 residues in the CDR3. J was trimmed by 4 bases and V by 7 bases; bases with no gene match: 8. The CDR3 DNA sequence: TGTGCCAGCATAGGGCTAGCGGGACGTTACAATGAGCAGTTCTTC. Protein: CASIGLAGRYNEQFF.